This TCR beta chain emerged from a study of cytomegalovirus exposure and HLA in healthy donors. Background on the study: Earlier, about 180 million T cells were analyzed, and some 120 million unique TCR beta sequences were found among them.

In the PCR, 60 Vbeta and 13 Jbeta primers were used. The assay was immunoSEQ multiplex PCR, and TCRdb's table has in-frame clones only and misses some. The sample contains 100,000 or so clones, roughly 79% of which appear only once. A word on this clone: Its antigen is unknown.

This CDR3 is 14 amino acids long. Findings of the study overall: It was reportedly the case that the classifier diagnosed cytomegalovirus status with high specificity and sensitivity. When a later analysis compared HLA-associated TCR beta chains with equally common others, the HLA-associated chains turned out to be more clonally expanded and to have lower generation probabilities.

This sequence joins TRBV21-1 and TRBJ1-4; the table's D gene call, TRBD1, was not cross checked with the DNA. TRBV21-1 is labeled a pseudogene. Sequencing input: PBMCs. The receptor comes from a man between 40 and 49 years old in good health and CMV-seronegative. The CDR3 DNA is TGTGCCAGCAGCGCTTACAGGCGGAATGAAAAACTGTTTTTT. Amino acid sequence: CASSAYRRNEKLFF.